This is a list of T cell receptor beta chains from one sample in a study of tumor-infiltrating lymphocytes in primary liver carcinoma. Via MiXCR, TCRdb re-called the multiplex PCR reads, giving one row per CDR3 protein. The sample holds about 30,000 distinct CDR3 sequences; 71% are singletons and the top ten take roughly 30%. Input material: liver tumor tissue from sampling region 3. All receptors come from a woman in her 30s with primary liver carcinoma and hepatitis B virus infection. Each CDR3 is given with its conserved first and last residue. D genes are given only for firm matches. Where a row states a size, it is once, few, many or the class of an expanded clone; other rows omit it.

cdr3_nt cdr3_aa v_call d_call clone_size j_call
TGTGCCAGCAGTCACTGGATCGGGATTAGAAATACCATATATTTT CASSHWIGIRNTIYF TRBV6-2/TRBV6-3 . . TRBJ1-3
TGTGCCAGCAGCGCAGGGACTAGCAGGGTAGCCGGGGTGCTGGTTTTT CASSAGTSRVAGVLVF TRBV11-2 TRBD2 . TRBJ2-2
TGTGCCAGCAGCGAGGCTGGGGGGGCGAGTTACGAGCAGTACTTC CASSEAGGASYEQYF TRBV6-5 . . TRBJ2-7
TGTGTCAGCAGCTTAGTGGGAGGGCTTGGTGAGCAGTACTTC CVSSLVGGLGEQYF TRBV11-2 TRBD2 . TRBJ2-7
TGTGCCAGCAGGACCGGGACTAGTGGGGGATTTGAGCAGTTCTTC CASRTGTSGGFEQFF TRBV12-3/TRBV12-4 TRBD2 medium-sized TRBJ2-1
TGTGCCATCAGTACCGGGACAAGGCTGAACACTGAAGCTTTCTTT CAISTGTRLNTEAFF TRBV10-3 . . TRBJ1-1
TGTGCCAGTAGCTCGGGACTAGCGGAGGGAAACAATGAGCAGTTCTTC CASSSGLAEGNNEQFF TRBV19 TRBD2 few TRBJ2-1
TGCTGTATAGGTCGAATCACAGAAACGCAGTATTTT CCIGRITETQYF TRBV29-1 . . TRBJ2-3
TGCAATGTCGAGACAGGGAGCACTGAACCTTTCTTT CNVETGSTEPFF TRBV29-1 TRBD1 . TRBJ1-1
TGTGCCAGCAGCTTGACTAGCGGGAGTGAGACCCAGTACTTC CASSLTSGSETQYF TRBV11-2 TRBD2 many TRBJ2-5
TGTGCCAGCAGCTTAACAGGAGGGAATGAGCAGTTCTTC CASSLTGGNEQFF TRBV7-3 . many TRBJ2-1
TGTGCCAGCATGCTCCCGGGACTAGCGGGTAGCACAGATACGCACTATTTT CASMLPGLAGSTDTHYF TRBV6-2/TRBV6-3 TRBD2 . TRBJ2-3
TGTGCCAGCAGCTTAACACACGGACAGGGGTACGGGGGTGAGCAGTCCTTC CASSLTHGQGYGGEQSF TRBV11-2 TRBD1 . TRBJ2-1
TGTGCAAGCAGCTTAGTTGGCGGAACGCCAGTCCATGAGCAGTTCTTC CASSLVGGTPVHEQFF TRBV11-2 . . TRBJ2-1
TGTGTTAGCAGCTACCCCGGGACTAGCGGTTACGAACAGTACTTC CVSSYPGTSGYEQYF TRBV6-2/TRBV6-3 TRBD2 . TRBJ2-7
TGTGCCAGCAGTCCTAACGTAGGCTCATATAATTCACCCCTCCACTTT CASSPNVGSYNSPLHF TRBV6-5 . . TRBJ1-6
TGTGCCAGCAGCCTCGGGCGGGGCTATACTGAAGCTTTCTTT CASSLGRGYTEAFF TRBV11-1 . once TRBJ1-1
TGTGCCAGCACTACCGACAGGCTGCTGACCCAGTTCTTC CASTTDRLLTQFF TRBV6-5 . . TRBJ2-1
TGTGCCAGCAGTCCGCGGACAGGCGTCACCGAGGAGCTGTTTTTT CASSPRTGVTEELFF TRBV6-5 TRBD1 . TRBJ2-2
TGCAGTGCTAGGGGGACCGGCAATCAGCTCCAGTATTTT CSARGTGNQLQYF TRBV20-1 . . TRBJ2-3
TGTGCCAGCAGCAAGGGGAGAAGGACTGAAGCTTTCTTT CASSKGRRTEAFF TRBV12-3/TRBV12-4 . . TRBJ1-1
TGCAGTGCTAGGGGATTTAGCGGGAGGGGCACCGGGGAGCTGTTTTTT CSARGFSGRGTGELFF TRBV20-1 TRBD2 . TRBJ2-2
TGTGCCAGCAGCCTGTCCGGGACTAGCGGACCTGAGCAATCCTTC CASSLSGTSGPEQSF TRBV12-3/TRBV12-4 TRBD2 . TRBJ2-1